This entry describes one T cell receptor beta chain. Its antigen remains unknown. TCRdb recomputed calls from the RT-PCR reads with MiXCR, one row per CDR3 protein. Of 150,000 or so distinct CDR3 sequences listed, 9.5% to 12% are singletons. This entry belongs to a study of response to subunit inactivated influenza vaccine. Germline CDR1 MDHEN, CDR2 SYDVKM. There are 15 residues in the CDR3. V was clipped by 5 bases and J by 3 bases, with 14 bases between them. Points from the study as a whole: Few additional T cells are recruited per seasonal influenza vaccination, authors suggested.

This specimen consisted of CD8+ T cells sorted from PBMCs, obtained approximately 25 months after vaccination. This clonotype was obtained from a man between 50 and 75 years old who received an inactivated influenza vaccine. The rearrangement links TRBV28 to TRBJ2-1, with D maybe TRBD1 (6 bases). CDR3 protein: CASSDRTVFYNEQFF. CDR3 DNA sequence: TGTGCCAGCAGTGACCGGACAGTTTTCTACAATGAGCAGTTCTTC. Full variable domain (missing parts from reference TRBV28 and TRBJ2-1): DVKVTQSSRYLVKRTGEKVFLECVQDMDHENMFWYRQDPGLGLRLIYFSYDVKMKEKGDIPEGYSVSREKKERFSLILESASTNQTSMYLCASSDRTVFYNEQFFGPGTRLTVL.